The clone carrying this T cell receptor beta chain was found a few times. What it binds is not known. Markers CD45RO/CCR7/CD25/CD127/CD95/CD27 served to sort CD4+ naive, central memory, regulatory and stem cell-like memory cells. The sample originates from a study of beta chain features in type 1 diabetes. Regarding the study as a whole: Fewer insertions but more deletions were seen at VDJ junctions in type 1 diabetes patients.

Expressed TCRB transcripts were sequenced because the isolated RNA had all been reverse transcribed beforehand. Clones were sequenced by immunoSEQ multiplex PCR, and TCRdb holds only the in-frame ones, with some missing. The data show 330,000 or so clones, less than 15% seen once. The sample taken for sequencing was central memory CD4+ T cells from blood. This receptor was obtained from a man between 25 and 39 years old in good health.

The CDR3 bases are TGTGCCAGCAGCTTAGCCCCCGTTGGGGGGCGGTCGAACACTGAAGCTTTCTTT. The encoded protein is CASSLAPVGGRSNTEAFF. The V call is TRBV7-2, the J call TRBJ1-1; D perhaps matches TRBD1 (6 bases). CDR3 length: 18 amino acids. The V gene lost 0 bases and the J gene lost 1 base, with 18 bases spanning the gap. Germline V gene sequence: CDR1 SGHTA, CDR2 FQGNSA.